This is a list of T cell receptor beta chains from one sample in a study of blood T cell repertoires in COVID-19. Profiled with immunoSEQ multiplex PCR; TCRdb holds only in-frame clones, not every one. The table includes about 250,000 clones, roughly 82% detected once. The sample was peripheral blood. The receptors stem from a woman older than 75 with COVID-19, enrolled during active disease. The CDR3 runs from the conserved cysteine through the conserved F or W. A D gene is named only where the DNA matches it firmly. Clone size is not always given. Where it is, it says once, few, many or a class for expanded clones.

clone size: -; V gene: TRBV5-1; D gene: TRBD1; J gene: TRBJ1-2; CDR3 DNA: TGCGCCAGCAGCTATGGACAGGGGGAAGGTGGCTACACCTTC; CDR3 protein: CASSYGQGEGGYTF
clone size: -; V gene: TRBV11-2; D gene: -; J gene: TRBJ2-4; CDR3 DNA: TGTGCCAGCAGCTTTCAGGGCGTCGGCAAAAACATTCAGTACTTC; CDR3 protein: CASSFQGVGKNIQYF
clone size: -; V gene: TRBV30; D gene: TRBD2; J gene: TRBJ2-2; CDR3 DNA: TGTGCCTCTCCTGCACTAGCGGGGGGGAACACCGGGGAGCTGTTTTTT; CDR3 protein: CASPALAGGNTGELFF
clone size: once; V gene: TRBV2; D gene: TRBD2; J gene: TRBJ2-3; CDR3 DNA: TGTGCCGGTATCGGACTAGCCTACACAGATACGCAGTATTTT; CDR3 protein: CAGIGLAYTDTQYF
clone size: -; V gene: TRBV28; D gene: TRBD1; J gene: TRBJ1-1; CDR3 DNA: TGTGCCAGCACCTCTCCCTGGCAGGGGGCTCGGAAAACTGAAGCTTTCTTT; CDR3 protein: CASTSPWQGARKTEAFF
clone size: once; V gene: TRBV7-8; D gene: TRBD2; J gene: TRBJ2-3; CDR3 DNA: TGTGCCAGCAGCTTAACTAGCGGGGCACAGGATACGCAGTATTTT; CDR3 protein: CASSLTSGAQDTQYF
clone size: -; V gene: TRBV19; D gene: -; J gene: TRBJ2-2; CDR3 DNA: TGTGCCAGTAGTATAAGGGGTGCGAACACCGGGGAGCTGTTTTTT; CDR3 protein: CASSIRGANTGELFF
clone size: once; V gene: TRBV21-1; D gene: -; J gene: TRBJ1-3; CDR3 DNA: TGTGCCAGCAGCAAAGAAGAGGACAGGGAAGGTAAAAGCTCTGGAAACACCATATATTTT; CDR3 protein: CASSKEEDREGKSSGNTIYF
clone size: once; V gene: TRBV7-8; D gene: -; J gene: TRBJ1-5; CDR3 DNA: TGTGCCAGCAGCTTAAGGGAACAGGGAATGAATCAGCCCCAGCATTTT; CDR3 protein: CASSLREQGMNQPQHF
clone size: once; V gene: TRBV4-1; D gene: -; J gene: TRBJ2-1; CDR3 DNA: TGCGCCAGCAGCCAAGATCAGGGAGGAGCCTACAATGAGCAGTTCTTC; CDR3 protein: CASSQDQGGAYNEQFF
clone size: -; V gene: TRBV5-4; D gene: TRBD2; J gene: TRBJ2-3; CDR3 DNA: TGTGCCAGCAGCGTAGCGGGGGGGCTCACGGATACGCAGTATTTT; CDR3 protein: CASSVAGGLTDTQYF
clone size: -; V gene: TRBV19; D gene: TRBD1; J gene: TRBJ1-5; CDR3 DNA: TGTGCCAGTAGTTCGGCGACAGGGGTTAGCAATCAGCCCCAGCATTTT; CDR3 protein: CASSSATGVSNQPQHF
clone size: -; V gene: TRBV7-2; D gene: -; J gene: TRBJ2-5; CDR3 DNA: TGTGCCAGCAGCTTTTCGGGGTCGGAGACCCAGTACTTC; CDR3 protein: CASSFSGSETQYF
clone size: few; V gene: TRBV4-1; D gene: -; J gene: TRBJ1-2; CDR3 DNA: TGCGCCAGCAGCCAACAATCGACAAGAGCTAACTATGGCTACACCTTC; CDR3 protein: CASSQQSTRANYGYTF
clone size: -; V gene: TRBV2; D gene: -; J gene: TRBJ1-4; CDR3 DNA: TGTGCCAGCAGTAAGGACAGCCTTAATGAAAAACTGTTTTTT; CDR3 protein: CASSKDSLNEKLFF
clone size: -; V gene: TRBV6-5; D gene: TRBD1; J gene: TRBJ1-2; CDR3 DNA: TGTGCCAGCAGTTACTCGGGCAGGGGGAACTATGGCTACACCTTC; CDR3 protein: CASSYSGRGNYGYTF
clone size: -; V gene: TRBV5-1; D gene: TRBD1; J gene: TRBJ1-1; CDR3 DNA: TGCGCCAGCAGAAGGGGACAGACGATGAACACTGAAGCTTTCTTT; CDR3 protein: CASRRGQTMNTEAFF
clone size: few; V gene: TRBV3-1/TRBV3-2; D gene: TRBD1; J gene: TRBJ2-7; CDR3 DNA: TGTGCCAGCAGCCAAGAACCACGGACAGGCTACGAGCAGTACTTC; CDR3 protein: CASSQEPRTGYEQYF
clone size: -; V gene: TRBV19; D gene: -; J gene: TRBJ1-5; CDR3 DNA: TGTGCCAGTCAACACACCTGGGGCTTTGACCAGCCCCAGCATTTT; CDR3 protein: CASQHTWGFDQPQHF
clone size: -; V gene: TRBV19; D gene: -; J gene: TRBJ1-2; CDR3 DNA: TGTGCCAGTACCAACGGGGGGCATGGCTATGGCTACACCTTC; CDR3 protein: CASTNGGHGYGYTF
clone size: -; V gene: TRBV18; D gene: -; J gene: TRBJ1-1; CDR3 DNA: TGTGCCAGCTCACCACCGGTGACATCTGAAGCTTTCTTT; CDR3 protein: CASSPPVTSEAFF
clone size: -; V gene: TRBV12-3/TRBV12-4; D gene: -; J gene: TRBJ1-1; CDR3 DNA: TGTGCCAGCAGTTTCCGGTCTGAAGCTTTCTTT; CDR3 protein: CASSFRSEAFF
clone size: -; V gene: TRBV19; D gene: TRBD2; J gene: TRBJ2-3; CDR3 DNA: TGTGCCAGTAGTATAAAGCGGGGGCGGGCCGATACGCAGTATTTT; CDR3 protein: CASSIKRGRADTQYF
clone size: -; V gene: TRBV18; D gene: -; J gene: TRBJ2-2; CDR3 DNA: TGTGCCAGCTCATCCCGACAGGTCAACACCGGGGAGCTGTTTTTT; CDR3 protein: CASSSRQVNTGELFF
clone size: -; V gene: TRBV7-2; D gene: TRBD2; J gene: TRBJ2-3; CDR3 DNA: TGTGCCAGCAGCTGGCCCTCGGGCGGGGGTACAGATACGCAGTATTTT; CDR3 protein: CASSWPSGGGTDTQYF
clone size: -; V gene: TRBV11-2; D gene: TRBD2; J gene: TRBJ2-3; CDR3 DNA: TGTGCCAGCAGCTCACCGGGACTAAGCACAGATACGCAGTATTTT; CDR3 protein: CASSSPGLSTDTQYF
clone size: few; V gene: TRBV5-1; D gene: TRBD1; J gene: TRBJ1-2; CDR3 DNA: TGCGCCAGCAGCGAAAACCCCATGACAGGGGGCAGTGGCTACACCTTC; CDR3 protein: CASSENPMTGGSGYTF
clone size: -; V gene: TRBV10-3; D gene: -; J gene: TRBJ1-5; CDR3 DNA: TGTGCCATCAGTGAACAGGACAATCATCCCCAGCATTTT; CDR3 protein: CAISEQDNHPQHF
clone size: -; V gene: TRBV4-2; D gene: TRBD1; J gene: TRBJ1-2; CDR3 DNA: TGTGCCAGCAGCCCCCGGGGGGACAGGGGGGAATATGGCTACACCTTC; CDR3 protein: CASSPRGDRGEYGYTF
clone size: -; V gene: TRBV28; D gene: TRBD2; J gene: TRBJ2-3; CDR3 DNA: TGTGCCAGCAGTTCCCTGGCTAGCGGTAACACAGATACGCAGTATTTT; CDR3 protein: CASSSLASGNTDTQYF
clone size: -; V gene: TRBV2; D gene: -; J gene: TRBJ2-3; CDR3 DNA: TGTGCCAGCAGTGTGGCAGGGCCCACAGATACGCAGTATTTT; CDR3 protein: CASSVAGPTDTQYF
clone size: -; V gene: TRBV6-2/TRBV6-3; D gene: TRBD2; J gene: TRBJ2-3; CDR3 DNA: TGTGCCAGCAGTTACTCCCAGCGGGGGCTCAAGCGGGATACGCAGTATTTT; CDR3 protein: CASSYSQRGLKRDTQYF
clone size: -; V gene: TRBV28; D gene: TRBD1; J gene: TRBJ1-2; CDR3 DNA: TGTGCCAGCAGTTGGACAGGGTTCGCCAATGGCTACACCTTC; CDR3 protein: CASSWTGFANGYTF
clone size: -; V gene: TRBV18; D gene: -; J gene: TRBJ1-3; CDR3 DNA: TGTGCCAGCTCACCAACAGCAGACCTTGGAAACACCATATATTTT; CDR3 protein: CASSPTADLGNTIYF
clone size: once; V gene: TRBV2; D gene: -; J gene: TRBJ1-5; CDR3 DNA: TGTGCCAGCAGTGCTGAGGGAGCGAATCAGCCCCAGCATTTT; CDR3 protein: CASSAEGANQPQHF
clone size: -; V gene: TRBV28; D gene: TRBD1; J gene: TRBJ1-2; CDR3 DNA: TGTGCCAGCAGTTTATGGGGGACAGGGGTCGGTTCTGGCTACACCTTC; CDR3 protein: CASSLWGTGVGSGYTF
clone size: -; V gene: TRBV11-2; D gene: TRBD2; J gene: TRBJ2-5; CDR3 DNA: TGTGCCAGCAGCTCCCGACTAGCGGGGTACCAAGAGACCCAGTACTTC; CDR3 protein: CASSSRLAGYQETQYF
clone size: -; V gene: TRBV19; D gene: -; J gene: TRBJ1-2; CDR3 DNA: TGTGCCAGTAGTCCCTCACGAGGCTATGGCTACACCTTC; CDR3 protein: CASSPSRGYGYTF
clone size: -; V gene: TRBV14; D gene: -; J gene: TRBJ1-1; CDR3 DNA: TGTGCCAGCAGCCCTACCGGGACAATGGGCTCTGAAGCTTTCTTT; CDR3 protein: CASSPTGTMGSEAFF
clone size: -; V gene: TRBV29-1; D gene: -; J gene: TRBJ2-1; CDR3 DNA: TGCAGCGGTCGGGGTACCGAAGACTACAATGAGCAGTTCTTC; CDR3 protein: CSGRGTEDYNEQFF
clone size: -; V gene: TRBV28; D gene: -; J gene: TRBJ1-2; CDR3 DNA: TGTGCCAGCATTTCCGGGGGGGCGAGGTCTTCTAACTATGGCTACACCTTC; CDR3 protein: CASISGGARSSNYGYTF
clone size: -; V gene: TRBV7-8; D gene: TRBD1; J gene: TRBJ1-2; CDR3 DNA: TGTGCCAGCAGCCACGGGGAGGCAGGGGGCTATGGCTACACCTTC; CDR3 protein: CASSHGEAGGYGYTF
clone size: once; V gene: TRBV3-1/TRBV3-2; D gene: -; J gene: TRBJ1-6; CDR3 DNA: TGTGCCAGCAGCCACGGACGACAGATAGATAATTCACCCCTCCACTTT; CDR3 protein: CASSHGRQIDNSPLHF
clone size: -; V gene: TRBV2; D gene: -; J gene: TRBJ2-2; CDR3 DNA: TGTGCCAGCAGCCCCGCCGGTAACACCGGGGAGCTGTTTTTT; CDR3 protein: CASSPAGNTGELFF
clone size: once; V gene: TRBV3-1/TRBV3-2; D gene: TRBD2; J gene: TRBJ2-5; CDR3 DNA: TGTGCCAGCAGGACTAGCGGGGGGGTGAAAGAGACCCAGTACTTC; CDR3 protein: CASRTSGGVKETQYF
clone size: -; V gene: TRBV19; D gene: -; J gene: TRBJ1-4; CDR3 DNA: TGTGCCAGTAGTATTACGGGGAACCATGAAAAACTGTTTTTT; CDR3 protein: CASSITGNHEKLFF
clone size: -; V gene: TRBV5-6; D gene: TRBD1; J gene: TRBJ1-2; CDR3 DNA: TGTGCCAGCAGCACAAGGGACAGAGGCTACACCTTC; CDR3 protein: CASSTRDRGYTF
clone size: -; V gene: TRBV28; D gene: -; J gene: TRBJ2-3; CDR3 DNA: TGTGCCAGCCGGCCCGGGAGCACAGATACGCAGTATTTT; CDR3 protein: CASRPGSTDTQYF
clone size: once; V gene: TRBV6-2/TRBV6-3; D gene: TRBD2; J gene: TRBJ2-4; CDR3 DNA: TGTGCCAGCAGTTCCAGAGAGGGACTAGGCGCTAACATTCAGTACTTC; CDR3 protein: CASSSREGLGANIQYF
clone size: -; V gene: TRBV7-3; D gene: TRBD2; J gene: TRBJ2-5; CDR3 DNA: TGTGCCAGCAGCTCAGGACTAGTGGTGAACTTC; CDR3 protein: CASSSGLVVNF
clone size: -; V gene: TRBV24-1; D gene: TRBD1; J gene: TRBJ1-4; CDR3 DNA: TGTGCCACCAGTGCGCCAGGACAGGACGATGAAAAACTGTTTTTT; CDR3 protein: CATSAPGQDDEKLFF